The following is a T cell receptor beta chain sequence with its context. The antigen remains unidentified. CDR1 SGHTA and CDR2 FQGNSA come from the germline V gene. Between the trimmed V and J ends, which lost 1 base and 6 bases, there was a span of 10 bases. This CDR3 has 13 residues. Sequencing used immunoSEQ multiplex PCR; TCRdb keeps in-frame clones, though not all of them. This table has some 80,000 clones, around 94% appearing once. The data belong to a study of OX40 agonist ivuxolimab in advanced cancers. At the level of the study: Dose-escalation patients suffered from hepatocellular carcinoma, melanoma, renal cell or head and neck cancer. Eligibility admitted prior anti-PD-1, anti-PD-L1 or anti-CTLA-4 therapy; approximately 40% had some. Broader study findings: A proportion of nonresponders additionally exhibited low normalized T-cell clonal expansion. In general, CD8+ T cells held more expanded clones than CD4+ did, on average.

The clonotype originates from an adult with an advanced solid tumor such as melanoma, head and neck, liver or kidney cancer. V usage is TRBV7-2 and J usage is TRBJ2-7; D gene ambiguous. The sequencing used CD4+ or CD8+ T cells sorted from blood, collected in a trial of the OX40 agonist ivuxolimab. CDR3 sequence: CASSLGSSGEQYF. CDR3 nucleotide sequence: TGTGCCAGCAGCTTAGGGTCCTCGGGCGAGCAGTACTTC.